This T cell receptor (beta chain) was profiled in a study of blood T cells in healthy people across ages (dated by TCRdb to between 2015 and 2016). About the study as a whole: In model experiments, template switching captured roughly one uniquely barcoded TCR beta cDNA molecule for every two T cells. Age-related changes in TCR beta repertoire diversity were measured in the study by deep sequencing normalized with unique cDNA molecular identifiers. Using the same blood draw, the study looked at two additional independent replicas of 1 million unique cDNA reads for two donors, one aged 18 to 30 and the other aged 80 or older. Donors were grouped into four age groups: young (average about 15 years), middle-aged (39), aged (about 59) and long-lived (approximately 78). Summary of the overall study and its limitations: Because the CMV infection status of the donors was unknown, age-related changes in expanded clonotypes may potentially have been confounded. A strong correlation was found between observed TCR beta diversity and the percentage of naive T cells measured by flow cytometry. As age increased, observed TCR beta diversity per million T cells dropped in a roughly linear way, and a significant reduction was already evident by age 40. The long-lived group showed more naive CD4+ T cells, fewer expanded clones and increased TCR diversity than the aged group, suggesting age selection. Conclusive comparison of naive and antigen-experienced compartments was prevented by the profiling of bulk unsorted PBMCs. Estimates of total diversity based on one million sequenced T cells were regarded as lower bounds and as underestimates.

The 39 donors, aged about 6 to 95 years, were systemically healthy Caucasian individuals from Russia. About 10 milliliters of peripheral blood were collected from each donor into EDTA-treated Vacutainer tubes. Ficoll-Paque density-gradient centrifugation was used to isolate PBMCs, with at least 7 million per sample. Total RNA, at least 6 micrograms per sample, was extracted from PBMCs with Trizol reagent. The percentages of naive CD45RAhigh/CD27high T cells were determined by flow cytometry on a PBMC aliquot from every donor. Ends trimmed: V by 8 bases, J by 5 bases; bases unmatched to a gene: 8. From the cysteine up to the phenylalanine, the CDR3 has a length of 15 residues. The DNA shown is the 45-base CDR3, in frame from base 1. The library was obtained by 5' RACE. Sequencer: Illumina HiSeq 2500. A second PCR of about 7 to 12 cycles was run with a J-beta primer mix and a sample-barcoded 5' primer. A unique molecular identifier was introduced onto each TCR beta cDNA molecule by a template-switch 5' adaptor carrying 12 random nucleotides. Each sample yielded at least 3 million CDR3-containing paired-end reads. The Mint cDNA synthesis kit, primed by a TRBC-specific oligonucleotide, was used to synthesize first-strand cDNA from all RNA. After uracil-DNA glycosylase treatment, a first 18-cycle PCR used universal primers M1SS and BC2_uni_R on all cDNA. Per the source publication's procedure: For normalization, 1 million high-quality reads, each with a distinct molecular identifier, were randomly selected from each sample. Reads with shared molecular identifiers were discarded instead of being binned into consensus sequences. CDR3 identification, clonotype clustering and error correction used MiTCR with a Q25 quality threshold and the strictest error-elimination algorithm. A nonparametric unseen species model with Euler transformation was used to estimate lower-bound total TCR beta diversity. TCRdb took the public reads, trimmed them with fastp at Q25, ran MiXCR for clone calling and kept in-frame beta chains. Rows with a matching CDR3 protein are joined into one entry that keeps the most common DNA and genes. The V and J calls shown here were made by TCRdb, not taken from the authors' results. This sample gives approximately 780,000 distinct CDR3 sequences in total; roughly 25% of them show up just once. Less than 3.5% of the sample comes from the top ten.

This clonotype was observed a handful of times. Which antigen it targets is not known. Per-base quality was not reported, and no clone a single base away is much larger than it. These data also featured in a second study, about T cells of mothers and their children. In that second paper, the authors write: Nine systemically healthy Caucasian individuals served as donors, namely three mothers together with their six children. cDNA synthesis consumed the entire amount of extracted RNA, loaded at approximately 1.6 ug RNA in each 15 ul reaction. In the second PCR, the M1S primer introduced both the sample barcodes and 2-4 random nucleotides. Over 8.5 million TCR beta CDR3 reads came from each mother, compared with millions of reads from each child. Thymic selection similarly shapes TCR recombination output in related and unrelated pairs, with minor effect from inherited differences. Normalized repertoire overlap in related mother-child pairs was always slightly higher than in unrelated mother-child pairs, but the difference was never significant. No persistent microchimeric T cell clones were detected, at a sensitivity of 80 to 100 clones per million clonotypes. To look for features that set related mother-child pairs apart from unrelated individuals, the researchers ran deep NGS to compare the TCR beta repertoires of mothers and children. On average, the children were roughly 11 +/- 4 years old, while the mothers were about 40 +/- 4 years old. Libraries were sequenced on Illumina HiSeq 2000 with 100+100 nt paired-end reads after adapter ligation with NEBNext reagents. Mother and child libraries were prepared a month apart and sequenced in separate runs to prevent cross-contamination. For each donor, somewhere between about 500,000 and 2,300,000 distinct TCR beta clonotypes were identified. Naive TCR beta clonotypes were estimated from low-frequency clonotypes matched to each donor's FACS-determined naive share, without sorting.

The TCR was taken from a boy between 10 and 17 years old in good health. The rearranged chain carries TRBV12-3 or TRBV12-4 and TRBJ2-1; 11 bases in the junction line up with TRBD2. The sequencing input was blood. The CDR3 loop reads CASGGIAGGHNEQFF. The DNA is TGTGCCAGCGGGGGGATAGCGGGGGGGCACAATGAGCAGTTCTTC.